One sample yielded the 9 T cell receptor beta chains listed below, sequenced in a study of cytomegalovirus exposure and HLA in healthy donors. The PCR made use of 60 Vbeta and 13 Jbeta primers. Generated by immunoSEQ multiplex PCR, the TCRdb table keeps only in-frame clones and is missing some. The sample holds about 180,000 clones, about four fifths seen once. The specimen was PBMCs. Receptors were obtained from a man under 40 in good health and CMV-seronegative.

V gene TRBV5-1 combines with J gene TRBJ2-7, with D perhaps matching TRBD1 (6 bases). The germline V gene encodes CDR1 SGHRS and CDR2 YFSETQ. The V end lost 1 base, the J end lost 7 bases, and 15 bases lay between the germline ends. The CDR3 length is 14 residues. The CDR3 region is CASSLYRAVREQYF. For the CDR3, the DNA is TGCGCCAGCAGCTTGTACAGGGCAGTGCGGGAGCAGTACTTC.

The chain joins TRBV30 to TRBJ1-3; D is ambiguous. The length of the CDR3 is 13 residues. Trimming pared 0 bases from V and 3 bases from J, leaving 6 bases between. Germline assignment: CDR1 GTSNPN and CDR2 SVGIG (reference sequence). CDR3 nucleotide sequence: TGTGCCTGGAGTGTACCCGGTGGAAACACCATATATTTT. It encodes CAWSVPGGNTIYF.

This chain connects TRBV7-9 to TRBJ1-1; no clear D. Trimming removed 7 bases from V and 8 bases from J, with 11 bases in between. Looked up from germline, CDR1 is SEHNR and CDR2 is FQNEAQ (reference sequence). CDR3 size: 11 residues. CDR3 residues: CASNFVGEAFF. In nucleotides, the CDR3 is TGTGCCAGCAACTTCGTTGGCGAAGCTTTCTTT.

This rearrangement joins TRBV10-3 to TRBJ1-4; 8 bases fit TRBD1. Trimming took 6 bases from V and 8 from J; bases not matched to a gene: 5. Germline V gene lookup returns CDR1 ENHRY and CDR2 SYGVKD. The CDR3 extends over 13 amino acids. CDR3 in amino acids: CAIRDREREKLFF. Written as DNA, the CDR3 is TGTGCCATCAGGGACAGGGAGCGGGAAAAACTGTTTTTT.

In this sample, this clone turned up a few times. This chain links TRBV4-1 with TRBJ1-1; tentative D call: TRBD1 (5 bases). Deletions cut 2 bases from V and 4 bases from J, with 14 bases between. Per germline, CDR1 MGHRA and CDR2 YSYEKL. The CDR3 is 15 residues long. The CDR3 here is CASSQIRLRATEAFF. In nucleotides, the CDR3 is TGCGCCAGCAGCCAAATACGACTCAGGGCCACTGAAGCTTTCTTT.

The chain uses TRBV5-1 and TRBJ1-1; D perhaps matches TRBD1 (5 bases). The ends were cut back, 6 bases at V and 10 bases at J, with 25 bases in the middle. Germline V lookup: CDR1 SGHRS, CDR2 YFSETQ. The CDR3 spans 15 residues. As DNA, the CDR3 is TGCGCCAGCACCGAGAGCGGGGCCAGGGCACCCGGAGCTTTCTTT. Encoded protein: CASTESGARAPGAFF.

The table lists this clone with a few counts. The chain couples TRBV4-1 to TRBJ2-7; 8 nucleotides agree with TRBD2. Trimming cost V 0 bases and J 10 bases; bases outside gene matches: 14. Germline V lookup: CDR1 MGHRA, CDR2 YSYEKL. CDR3 length: 16 residues. CDR3 residues: CASSQEDSGGPNSQYF. The CDR3 DNA reads TGCGCCAGCAGCCAAGAAGACTCGGGGGGGCCGAATAGCCAGTACTTC.

This clone has a handful of counts. The V gene is TRBV10-3, the J gene TRBJ2-6, with 10 bases lining up with TRBD1. The CDR3 covers 18 residues. Germline V lookup: CDR1 ENHRY, CDR2 SYGVKD. The V and J ends lost 5 bases and 0 bases, in that order; junction bases with no gene match: 7. The chain's CDR3 is CAISTRDRGSSGANVLTF. Here the CDR3 DNA reads TGTGCCATCAGTACCCGGGACAGGGGCTCCTCTGGGGCCAACGTCCTGACTTTC.

The rearrangement joins TRBV12-5 to TRBJ1-2, with D possibly matching TRBD1 (5 bases). Trimming shortened V by 1 base and J by 0 bases, and 18 bases separated the two germline ends. This CDR3 spans 18 amino acids. The V gene's germline CDR1 is LGHNT and CDR2 FRNRAP. The CDR3 region is CASGLAIKNRQSNYGYTF. In DNA form, the CDR3 reads TGTGCTAGTGGTTTGGCGATTAAGAACAGACAGTCTAACTATGGCTACACCTTC.